This passage covers 32 T cell receptor beta chains from one sample sequenced in a study of patients and donors after allogeneic stem cell transplantation. From the RT-PCR reads, TCRdb called clonotypes with MiXCR, one entry per CDR3 protein. In the table there are approximately 220,000 distinct CDR3 sequences, roughly two fifths of which are singletons. Sequences were obtained from blood, either unsorted or a sorted T cell fraction (not recorded which). The source of these receptors is a human donor who was either an allogeneic HSCT recipient or a stem cell or donor lymphocyte infusion donor (not recorded which). It is not recorded whose cells these are; they may come from a transplant donor.

The sample holds a few counts of this clonotype. J is TRBJ1-3 and V is TRBV7-2, with D maybe TRBD1 (5 bases). The germline V and J ends were trimmed by 0 bases and 1 base, with 10 bases remaining between them. This CDR3 comprises 16 residues. The germline CDR1 and CDR2 sequences are SGHTA and FQGNSA. The CDR3 region is CASSLALGGSGNTIYF. The CDR3 DNA reads as TGTGCCAGCAGCTTAGCCCTCGGGGGATCTGGAAACACCATATATTTT.

This clonotype turned up a few times. The V gene is TRBV5-6, the J gene TRBJ1-1, with D unclear. This CDR3 comprises 14 residues. Germline V gene sequence: CDR1 SGHDT, CDR2 YYEEEE. V gave up 0 bases and J gave up 4 bases, with 10 bases separating them. The CDR3 DNA reads TGTGCCAGCAGCTTGGGAGCTCGGAGCACTGAAGCTTTCTTT. The encoded protein is CASSLGARSTEAFF.

The chain is built from TRBV12-3 or TRBV12-4 and TRBJ2-1, with TRBD1 matching over 10 bases. The trim removed 6 bases at V and 6 bases at J, leaving 8 bases unmatched. The CDR3 extends over 15 amino acids. CDR3 DNA: TGTGCCAGCAGCCTACTAGGGACAGGGGCCAATGAGCAGTTCTTC. Amino acids: CASSLLGTGANEQFF.

The V call is TRBV12-3 or TRBV12-4, the J call TRBJ2-1; D uncertain. Trimming removed 5 bases at V and 5 bases at J, with 10 bases between. The CDR3 loop spans 13 amino acids. The CDR3 bases are TGTGCCAGCAGTCCCCCGGAAGACAATGAGCAGTTCTTC. Translated: CASSPPEDNEQFF.

This clonotype came up a few times. The chain combines TRBV5-8 with TRBJ1-5, with 8 bases aligning to TRBD1. The CDR3 consists of 15 residues. Germline CDR1 SGHTS, CDR2 YDEGEE. Trimming at V came to 0 bases and at J to 8 bases, leaving 7 bases not matched to a gene. This chain's CDR3 is CASSLVGTGGKPQHF. For the CDR3, the DNA is TGTGCCAGCAGCTTGGTTGGTACAGGGGGGAAGCCCCAGCATTTT.

The V call is TRBV5-1, the J call TRBJ1-5; perhaps TRBD1 as D (6 bases). Trimming took 3 bases from V and 4 from J, leaving 11 bases between them. The length of the CDR3 is 14 residues. The germline CDR1 and CDR2 sequences are SGHRS and YFSETQ. The CDR3 sequence: CASSSGQPNQPQHF. CDR3 DNA: TGCGCCAGCAGCTCCGGACAGCCGAATCAGCCCCAGCATTTT.

The table lists this clonotype with a few counts. The rearrangement links TRBV20-1 to TRBJ1-6; D is undetermined. The V end lost 6 bases, the J end lost 0 bases, and 12 bases lay between the germline ends. The CDR3 runs to 15 residues. Germline V gives CDR1 DFQATT, CDR2 SNEGSKA (reference sequence). This CDR3 is CSASPSSSYNSPLHF. CDR3 DNA sequence: TGCAGTGCGAGCCCTTCGAGCTCCTATAATTCACCCCTCCACTTT.

The rearrangement links TRBV20-1 to TRBJ1-5; 7 bases map to TRBD1. CDR1 is DFQATT, CDR2 SNEGSKA, per germline (reference sequence). Trimming cost V 3 bases and J 0 bases; bases outside gene matches: 2. The CDR3 has 14 amino acids. The CDR3 DNA sequence: TGCAGTGCTAGGACAGGGCTTAGCAATCAGCCCCAGCATTTT. Residues: CSARTGLSNQPQHF.

The rearrangement joins TRBV5-1 to TRBJ1-2, with D uncertain. This CDR3 is built from 14 residues. The germline CDR1 and CDR2 sequences are SGHRS and YFSETQ. V lost 0 bases to trimming and J lost 4 bases, with 10 bases between them. The CDR3 sequence: CASSLGQASYGYTF. In DNA, the CDR3 is TGCGCCAGCAGCTTGGGGCAGGCCTCCTATGGCTACACCTTC.

There are a few counts of this clonotype. The CDR3 nucleotides are TGTGCCAGCAGTTTCAGCATAACTAATGAAAAACTGTTTTTT. Its protein is CASSFSITNEKLFF. The chain combines TRBV28 with TRBJ1-4; the D is unclear. V was cut by 3 bases and J by 1 base, with 6 bases left in between. The CDR3 has 14 residues. Germline CDR1 is MDHEN and CDR2 is SYDVKM.

The V gene is TRBV20-1, the J gene TRBJ1-6; D may be TRBD1 (5 bases). There are 13 residues in the CDR3. Trimming took off 5 bases at V and 9 bases at J, with 14 bases between the two ends. Germline CDR1 and CDR2: DFQATT and SNEGSKA (reference sequence). This chain's CDR3 is CSASAGRGSPLHF. In DNA, the CDR3 is TGCAGTGCTTCGGCAGGGCGAGGTTCACCCCTCCACTTT.

V gene TRBV28 combines with J gene TRBJ1-5; D remains ambiguous. Trimming took 3 bases from V and 4 from J, leaving 13 bases between them. This CDR3 is 15 amino acids long. Per germline, CDR1 MDHEN and CDR2 SYDVKM. The CDR3 here is CASSFAGSSNQPQHF. CDR3 DNA: TGTGCCAGCAGTTTTGCGGGGAGTTCGAATCAGCCCCAGCATTTT.

This clonotype has at least ten counts. A junction boundary mismatches the germline segment, possibly from a read error. The V and J genes are TRBV5-1 and TRBJ1-1; 8 bases are shared with TRBD1. This CDR3 has 12 amino acids. The V gene's germline CDR1 is SGHRS and CDR2 YFSETQ. DNA of the CDR3: TGTGCCAGCAGTTTGACAGGGGCTGAAGCTTTCTTT. Translating gives CASSLTGAEAFF.

This chain joins TRBV15 and TRBJ1-1, with TRBD1 matching 8 bases. Per germline, CDR1 LNHNV and CDR2 YYDKDF (reference sequence). Germline trimming cut 1 base from V and 6 bases from J; bases unmatched to any gene: 4. CDR3 length equals 14 residues. CDR3 in amino acids: CATSRVDRGPEAFF. For the CDR3, the DNA is TGTGCCACCAGCAGAGTAGACAGGGGCCCTGAAGCTTTCTTT.

V gene TRBV20-1 combines with J gene TRBJ2-6; D may match TRBD1 or TRBD2 (5 bases each). V was pared by 3 bases and J by 2 bases, with 17 bases between. The germline CDR1 and CDR2 sequences are DFQATT and SNEGSKA (reference sequence). This CDR3 region has 17 residues. CDR3 amino acids: CSARGTLRLPGANVLTF. CDR3 bases: TGCAGTGCTAGGGGGACCCTTAGACTTCCTGGGGCCAACGTCCTGACTTTC.

This chain uses TRBV7-2 with TRBJ2-3, with a weak D call TRBD1 (6 bases). Trimming cost V 5 bases and J 0 bases, with 21 bases left between them. Germline V gene data show CDR1 as SGHTA and CDR2 as FQGNSA. The CDR3 runs 18 residues. The CDR3 DNA follows: TGTGCCAGCAGCAACGCAAGGGGGACGACTCCTAGCACAGATACGCAGTATTTT. Translated, it gives CASSNARGTTPSTDTQYF.

This clonotype has just a few counts. This chain connects TRBV28 to TRBJ1-4, with TRBD1 as a possible D gene (5 bases). V was clipped by 6 bases and J by 3 bases, with 17 bases between them. The CDR3 is made up of 16 amino acids. Germline V CDR1 and CDR2: MDHEN, SYDVKM. The CDR3 is CASSSFPWGSNEKLFF. Here the CDR3 DNA reads TGTGCCAGCAGCTCTTTTCCCTGGGGCTCTAATGAAAAACTGTTTTTT.

The genes are TRBV7-3 and TRBJ1-6, with D unresolved. The CDR3 extends over 16 amino acids. Germline CDR1 reads SGHTA; CDR2 reads FQGTGA. Deletions cut 5 bases from V and 0 bases from J, with 11 bases between. The CDR3 region is CASSPSSSSYNSPLHF. CDR3 nucleotides: TGTGCCAGCAGCCCTTCCTCTAGCTCCTATAATTCACCCCTCCACTTT.

The chain carries TRBV28 and TRBJ1-4; no reliable D call. This CDR3 has 13 residues. Trimming left V 3 bases short and J 5 bases short, with 7 bases between. Germline CDR1 reads MDHEN; CDR2 reads SYDVKM. CDR3 in amino acids: CASSFRANEKLFF. As DNA, the CDR3 is TGTGCCAGCAGTTTTAGGGCCAATGAAAAACTGTTTTTT.

Many counts were recorded for this clonotype. One end of the junction varies from germline; a read error may be responsible. The chain carries TRBV12-3 or TRBV12-4 and TRBJ1-1; possible D gene TRBD1, 6 bases. The CDR3 spans 13 residues. The CDR3 loop reads CASSLGQNTEAFF. The CDR3 DNA sequence: TGCGCCAGCAGCTTGGGACAGAACACTGAAGCTTTCTTT.

The chain carries TRBV5-5 and TRBJ1-5; D uncertain. V was trimmed by 2 bases and J by 1 base, leaving 7 bases between them. This CDR3 is 14 amino acids long. Germline V lookup: CDR1 SGHKS, CDR2 YYEKEE (reference sequence). As DNA, the CDR3 is TGTGCCAGCAGCTTTACGGACAGCAATCAGCCCCAGCATTTT. Its protein product is CASSFTDSNQPQHF.

This clonotype was recorded a few times. V is TRBV4-1 and J is TRBJ1-3; D is unclear. V shed 1 base and J shed 4 bases, with 8 bases lying between them. Germline lookup yields CDR1 MGHRA and CDR2 YSYEKL. The CDR3 consists of 14 residues. This chain's CDR3 is CASSQVSEGNTIYF. As DNA, the CDR3 is TGCGCCAGCAGCCAAGTTTCGGAGGGAAACACCATATATTTT.

This chain links TRBV6-6 with TRBJ2-3; 11 bases line up with TRBD2. The CDR3 spans 12 residues. Germline CDR1 reads MNHNY; CDR2 reads SVGAGI (reference sequence). The CDR3 protein is CGVGLAADTQYF. The DNA for the CDR3 is TGTGGCGTGGGACTAGCGGCAGATACGCAGTATTTT.

This clonotype was detected a few times. The chain's CDR3 is CASSYSVGVDQPQHF. The CDR3 region has the DNA TGTGCCAGCAGTTACTCGGTGGGGGTCGATCAGCCCCAGCATTTT. V is TRBV6-6 and J is TRBJ1-5, with D maybe TRBD1 (5 bases). The V end lost 0 bases, the J end lost 5 bases, and 11 bases lay between the germline ends. This CDR3 is 15 amino acids long. CDR1 is MNHNY, CDR2 SVGAGI, per germline (reference sequence).

The chain employs TRBV10-2 and TRBJ1-6, with a weak D call TRBD1 (5 bases). Germline V gene data show CDR1 as WSHSY and CDR2 as SAAADI. Trimming removed 6 bases at V and 8 bases at J, with 17 bases between. This CDR3 is built from 15 residues. Written as DNA, the CDR3 is TGCGCCAGCAGCCAAGGGACGGTACGATATTCACCCCTCCACTTT. Amino acids: CASSQGTVRYSPLHF.

The rearrangement joins TRBV6-2 or TRBV6-3 to TRBJ2-1; D might be TRBD1 or TRBD2, each matching 7 bases. V was clipped by 7 bases and J by 4 bases, with 17 bases between them. The CDR3 is made up of 15 amino acids. Per the germline V gene, CDR1 is MNHEY and CDR2 is SVGEGT. The CDR3: CASIRERGQYNEQFF. CDR3 coding DNA: TGTGCCAGCATCCGAGAGCGGGGACAGTACAATGAGCAGTTCTTC.

This clonotype has only a few counts. The chain recombines TRBV29-1 with TRBJ2-7; the D gene is possibly TRBD2 (6 bases). Trimming left V 4 bases short and J 0 bases short, with 10 bases between. Germline V lookup: CDR1 SQVTM, CDR2 ANQGSEA. The length of the CDR3 is 13 residues. CDR3 protein: CSVGGENSYEQYF. DNA for the CDR3: TGCAGCGTTGGGGGGGAGAACTCCTACGAGCAGTACTTC.

This clonotype has only a few counts. The J gene is TRBJ1-2, the V gene TRBV6-2 or TRBV6-3; D perhaps matches TRBD1 (5 bases). Germline V lookup: CDR1 MNHEY, CDR2 SVGEGT. The ends were cut back, 5 bases at V and 8 bases at J, with 15 bases in the middle. CDR3 length: 13 amino acids. The CDR3 bases are TGTGCCAGCAGTGCCTCTGGACAATACGGCTACACCTTC. Translated, it gives CASSASGQYGYTF.

In its sample, this clonotype was seen a few times. The chain uses TRBV3-1 and TRBJ1-2; 9 bases align to TRBD1. V shed 1 base, J shed 7 bases, and the junction held 4 bases outside the gene matches. Germline CDR1 LGHDT, CDR2 YNNKEL (reference sequence). This CDR3 has 14 amino acids. CDR3 sequence reads: CASSQGTGAGGYTF. CDR3 DNA: TGTGCCAGCAGCCAAGGGACAGGGGCGGGTGGCTACACCTTC. Full variable domain (remainder filled in from reference TRBV3-1 and TRBJ1-2): DTAVSQTPKYLVTQMGNDKSIKCEQNLGHDTMYWYKQDSKKFLKIMFSYNNKELIINETVPNRFSPKSPDKAHLNLHINSLELGDSAVYFCASSQGTGAGGYTFGSGTRLTVV.

CDR3 coding DNA: TGTGCCAGCACCACCTTTGTTCGGGACAGAAAAGAGACCCAGTACTTC. It specifies CASTTFVRDRKETQYF. The gene calls are TRBV5-5 and TRBJ2-5, with TRBD1 matching 7 bases. The CDR3 is 16 residues long. V gave up 6 bases and J gave up 3 bases; unmatched junction bases: 14. Germline V gives CDR1 SGHKS, CDR2 YYEKEE (reference sequence).

The chain uses TRBV12-3 or TRBV12-4 and TRBJ2-7; the D gene is possibly TRBD1 (6 bases). The CDR3 runs 16 residues. The V gene lost 4 bases and the J gene lost 1 base, with 17 bases spanning the gap. The CDR3 loop is CASSSRTAAKSYEQYF. The CDR3 region has the DNA TGTGCCAGCAGTTCGCGGACAGCAGCAAAGTCCTACGAGCAGTACTTC.

The V gene is TRBV6-2 or TRBV6-3, the J gene TRBJ1-2; unclear D gene. V lost 4 bases, J lost 7 bases, and 25 bases lay in between. The CDR3 extends over 17 amino acids. Germline lookup yields CDR1 MNHEY and CDR2 SVGEGT. The CDR3 reads CASSFRPAVSLARGYTF. CDR3 in DNA: TGTGCCAGCAGTTTCCGCCCAGCAGTCTCTCTAGCGCGTGGCTACACCTTC.